This T cell receptor beta chain is from a study of beta chain features in type 1 diabetes. General observations from the study: VDJ junctions sequenced from type 1 diabetes patients showed fewer insertions and more deletions. Within patients, naive, central memory and Treg TCRB repertoires seemed more similar than within healthy donors.

This clone appeared a few times. Its target is not known. The CDR3 is 16 amino acids. Each donor gave one heparinised blood draw averaging around 120 mL. Reverse transcribing all isolated RNA meant expressed TCRB transcripts were sequenced. TCRdb's table, derived via immunoSEQ multiplex PCR, lists solely in-frame clones and lacks some. The sample shows roughly 450,000 clones, approximately 10% of them seen only once. The sequence came from a woman aged 18 to 35 in good health. The rearrangement links TRBV21-1 to TRBJ2-7; the table assigns TRBD1, which was not confirmed against the DNA. TRBV21-1 is noted as a pseudogene. Sequenced material: naive CD4+ T cells from blood. In DNA, the CDR3 is TGTGCCAGCAGCAAATTATCACGGGACAGGGAAGTCGAGCAGTACGTC. Amino acid sequence: CASSKLSRDREVEQYV.